Each of the 14 T cell receptor beta chains below was sequenced from the same sample in a study of blood T cell repertoires in COVID-19. The assay was immunoSEQ multiplex PCR, and TCRdb's table has in-frame clones only and misses some. The repertoire holds some 57,000 clones, around nine tenths seen once, with more than 0.8% in the top ten. The source material was peripheral blood. Receptors were obtained from a man aged 70 or older with acute or convalescent COVID-19.

CDR3 sequence reads: CASSYPPRDEQFF. The CDR3 DNA reads TGTGCCAGCAGCTACCCTCCGAGGGATGAGCAGTTCTTC. The J gene is TRBJ2-1, the V gene TRBV5-8; tentative D call: TRBD2 (5 bases). V dropped 3 bases and J dropped 8 bases, with 12 bases sitting between them. The CDR3 sequence is 13 residues long. Germline CDR1 is SGHTS and CDR2 is YDEGEE.

This rearrangement joins TRBV4-2 to TRBJ1-2; the D is unclear. V gave up 1 base and J gave up 5 bases, with 8 bases separating them. CDR1 LGHNA and CDR2 YNFKEQ come from the germline V gene. CDR3 length equals 13 residues. This CDR3 reads CASSQVAEYGYTF. DNA for the CDR3: TGTGCCAGCAGCCAAGTAGCAGAATATGGCTACACCTTC.

V usage is TRBV3-1 (or the pseudogene TRBV3-2) and J usage is TRBJ2-5; TRBD2 matches at 8 bases. Germline V lookup: CDR1 LGHDT, CDR2 YNNKEL (reference sequence). The CDR3 runs to 16 residues. Germline trimming cut 7 bases from V and 1 base from J; bases unmatched to any gene: 11. This CDR3 reads CASTGASGGLQETQYF. The CDR3 nucleotides read TGTGCCAGCACCGGAGCCAGCGGGGGACTCCAAGAGACCCAGTACTTC.

This clone was detected only a few times. This chain connects TRBV7-9 to TRBJ1-6; D might be TRBD1 (6 bases). This CDR3 is 16 amino acids long. CDR1 and CDR2 (germline): SEHNR, FQNEAQ (reference sequence). V gave up 5 bases and J gave up 7 bases, with 18 bases separating them. CDR3 residues: CASSPLGGGRNSPLHF. CDR3 in DNA: TGTGCCAGCAGCCCCCTAGGGGGGGGAAGAAATTCACCCCTCCACTTT.

The J gene is TRBJ2-7, the V gene TRBV20-1; weak D call: TRBD2 (5 bases). Germline CDR1 is DFQATT and CDR2 is SNEGSKA (reference sequence). This CDR3 is built from 11 residues. Trimming left V 1 base short and J 6 bases short, with 7 bases between. The chain's CDR3 is CSARAGIEQYF. The CDR3 DNA follows: TGCAGTGCTAGAGCGGGGATCGAGCAGTACTTC.

This chain joins TRBV9 and TRBJ1-4, with 10 bases lining up with TRBD1. The ends lost 3 bases at V and 10 bases at J; junction bases unmatched: 6. The V gene's germline CDR1 is SGDLS and CDR2 YYNGEE. The CDR3 contains 14 residues. The CDR3 spells CASSATGGAGKLFF. The CDR3 DNA reads as TGTGCCAGCAGCGCGACAGGGGGCGCGGGAAAACTGTTTTTT.

The chain carries TRBV27 and TRBJ2-1; 8 bases are shared with TRBD1. This CDR3 contains 15 residues. V shed 4 bases and J 3 bases; nucleotides not matched to a gene: 5. Germline V CDR1 and CDR2: MNHEY, SMNVEV (reference sequence). CDR3 in amino acids: CASSSGTGIYNEQFF. DNA of the CDR3: TGTGCCAGCAGTTCCGGGACAGGAATCTACAATGAGCAGTTCTTC.

The chain has TRBV5-1 and TRBJ2-5; D is possibly TRBD1 (6 bases). Germline CDR1 and CDR2: SGHRS and YFSETQ. The V end lost 0 bases, the J end lost 1 base, and 7 bases lay between the germline ends. CDR3 length equals 14 residues. Here the CDR3 reads CASSLGTAQETQYF. The CDR3 DNA follows: TGCGCCAGCAGCTTGGGGACAGCCCAAGAGACCCAGTACTTC.

Regarding this clone: Additional DNA sequences in this sample encode the identical CDR3. This chain links TRBV27 with TRBJ1-6, with a weak D call TRBD1 (5 bases). V was trimmed by 6 bases and J by 0 bases, leaving 6 bases between them. The germline V gene encodes CDR1 MNHEY and CDR2 SMNVEV (reference sequence). The CDR3 has 14 amino acids. The CDR3 coding sequence is TGTGCCAGCAGAGACAGCTCCTATAATTCACCCCTCCACTTT. Translating it yields CASRDSSYNSPLHF.

The chain recombines TRBV5-1 with TRBJ2-1, with D tentatively TRBD2 (6 bases). The CDR3 is 14 residues long. Deletions cut 5 bases from V and 4 bases from J, with 13 bases between. Germline CDR1 SGHRS, CDR2 YFSETQ. CDR3: CASSAGGGYNEQFF. DNA of the CDR3: TGCGCCAGCAGTGCCGGGGGTGGGTACAATGAGCAGTTCTTC.

V gene TRBV6-6 combines with J gene TRBJ2-2; TRBD1 matches 8 bases. Looked up from germline, CDR1 is MNHNY and CDR2 is SVGAGI (reference sequence). The V segment lost 0 bases and the J segment 2 bases; nucleotides outside the gene matches: 2. The CDR3 covers 16 residues. The CDR3 here is CASSYSTGVNTGELFF. DNA of the CDR3: TGTGCCAGCAGTTACTCGACAGGGGTCAACACCGGGGAGCTGTTTTTT.

The chain combines TRBV6-5 with TRBJ1-3; D call uncertain. Germline CDR1 is MNHEY and CDR2 is SVGAGI. The V end lost 6 bases, the J end lost 4 bases, and 7 bases lay between the germline ends. The CDR3 loop spans 12 amino acids. Here the CDR3 reads CASRPQGNTIYF. CDR3 bases: TGTGCCAGCAGACCGCAGGGAAACACCATATATTTT.

The chain joins TRBV6-5 to TRBJ2-7; 11 bases are a match to TRBD2. Unmatched junction bases numbered 9, after V lost 7 bases and J lost 7 bases. CDR1 and CDR2 from the germline V gene are MNHEY and SVGAGI. The CDR3 extends over 14 amino acids. The CDR3 reads CASKLMGLAVEQYF. The DNA of the CDR3 is TGTGCCAGCAAGCTCATGGGACTAGCGGTTGAGCAGTACTTC.

This chain connects TRBV2 to TRBJ2-7, with 7 bases that match TRBD2. Germline V CDR1 and CDR2: SNHLY, FYNNEI. This CDR3 comprises 15 residues. Trimming removed 6 bases from V and 7 bases from J; junction bases left unmatched: 15. DNA of the CDR3: TGTGCCAGCAGAATCCGGGAGCACGCGCGGGGGGAGCAGTACTTC. Translated: CASRIREHARGEQYF.